What follows are 10 T cell receptor beta chains derived from one specimen sequenced in a study of regulatory T cells in long-lasting Graves disease. This sample's time point: newly diagnosed GD, antithyroid drugs for less than 3 months. Following extraction of RNA from PBMCs, that RNA was used to make the TCR library. Researchers made TCR beta libraries by using iRepertoire HTBI primers and running Arm-PCR on CDR3 regions. TCRdb analysed the multiplex PCR reads with MiXCR anew, one entry per CDR3 protein. Seen here are over 500,000 distinct CDR3 sequences, about 16% observed once, and the top ten hold 15% to 20%. This sample also appeared in a second study, on T cells in Graves' hyperthyroidism and ophthalmopathy.

Material: peripheral blood mononuclear cells (PBMCs), obtained at new diagnosis, from a patient treated with antithyroid drugs. The receptors here all came from a woman in her twenties or thirties with Graves disease.

This clonotype turned up a few times. The rearrangement links TRBV6-1 to TRBJ1-5; a weak D match, TRBD1 (6 bases). The CDR3 covers 11 residues. V was trimmed by 5 bases and J by 11 bases, leaving 10 bases between them. CDR1 and CDR2 from the germline V gene are MNHNS and SASEGT. CDR3 bases: TGTGCCAGCAGTAACAGGGAGTCCCAGCATTTT. Protein: CASSNRESQHF.

Ten or more counts support this clonotype. V gene TRBV5-5 combines with J gene TRBJ2-2; D assignment may be TRBD1 or TRBD2 (5 bases each). From germline, CDR1 is SGHKS and CDR2 YYEKEE (reference sequence). This CDR3 is 12 amino acids long. V shed 9 bases and J shed 5 bases, with 11 bases lying between them. This CDR3 reads CATGTQTGELFF. Written as DNA, the CDR3 is TGTGCCACCGGGACCCAGACCGGGGAGCTGTTTTTT.

Many counts were recorded for this clonotype. The CDR3 sequence is CASRDAPSGYTF. DNA of the CDR3: TGTGCCAGCAGGGACGCCCCCTCTGGCTACACCTTC. The chain carries TRBV2 and TRBJ1-2; D is undetermined. Trimming cost V 6 bases and J 7 bases, with 12 bases left between them. The CDR3 is made up of 12 amino acids. CDR1 and CDR2 (germline): SNHLY, FYNNEI.

In its sample, this clonotype was seen a few times. The chain couples TRBV28 to TRBJ1-5, with TRBD1 matching over 7 bases. The germline V gene has CDR1 MDHEN and CDR2 SYDVKM. V dropped 6 bases and J dropped 1; count of bases not matched to a gene: 6. The CDR3 consists of 15 residues. The CDR3 loop is CASRPQGGSNQPQHF. CDR3 DNA sequence: TGTGCCAGCAGACCCCAGGGGGGGAGCAATCAGCCCCAGCATTTT.

Comments on this clonotype: A much larger clone is a single base away; this may be a read error. The CDR3 end shows no conserved phenylalanine or tryptophan, and so a read error is likely. The chain couples TRBV5-1 to TRBJ1-1, with 7 nucleotides matching TRBD1. The CDR3 spans 15 residues. V dropped 0 bases and J dropped 3; count of bases not matched to a gene: 5. Germline-derived CDR1 and CDR2 are SGHRS and YFSETQ. CDR3 residues: CASSLGARGDTEAFL. The CDR3 coding sequence is TGCGCCAGCAGCTTGGGTGCCAGGGGGGACACTGAAGCTTTCTTG.

This clonotype appeared a few times. The rearrangement uses TRBV11-2 and TRBJ2-7; possibly TRBD1 or TRBD2 for D (5 bases each). The germline V and J ends were trimmed by 4 bases and 3 bases, with 22 bases remaining between them. Germline V gene lookup returns CDR1 SGHAT and CDR2 FQNNGV. The CDR3 consists of 17 residues. Written as DNA, the CDR3 is TGTGCCAGCAGCTCCTACCGGGACGGTCGGCAGTTCTACGAGCAGTACTTC. It is translated as CASSSYRDGRQFYEQYF. The full variable domain, with the rest looked up from reference TRBV11-2 and TRBJ2-7, is EAGVAQSPRYKIIEKRQSVAFWCNPISGHATLYWYQQILGQGPKLLIQFQNNGVVDDSQLPKDRFSAERLKGVDSTLKIQPAKLEDSAVYLCASSSYRDGRQFYEQYFGPGTRLTVT.

In this sample, this clonotype turned up many times. This chain links TRBV7-3 with TRBJ2-1; 8 bases are a match to TRBD2. Germline V gene data show CDR1 as SGHTA and CDR2 as FQGTGA. Unmatched junction bases numbered 13, after V lost 5 bases and J lost 7 bases. The CDR3 runs to 16 residues. CDR3: CASSPQLAVLWNEQFF. Here the CDR3 DNA reads TGTGCCAGCAGCCCCCAACTAGCGGTTCTGTGGAATGAGCAGTTCTTC.

This clonotype was seen only a few times. A junction boundary mismatches the germline segment, possibly from a read error. The chain employs TRBV5-1 and TRBJ2-4; D might be TRBD2 (5 bases). Germline CDR1 reads SGHRS; CDR2 reads YFSETQ. The CDR3 runs to 16 residues. CDR3 residues: CASSFGPAPPGVDQYF. The CDR3 coding sequence is TGTGCCAGCAGCTTCGGACCAGCCCCGCCCGGGGTGGACCAGTACTTC.

This clonotype occurred many times. The chain employs TRBV7-2 and TRBJ2-3; TRBD2 matches at 14 bases. Germline CDR1 SGHTA, CDR2 FQGNSA. The V gene end was trimmed by 4 bases and the J gene end by 5 bases; junction bases not matched to a gene: 5. The CDR3 extends over 16 amino acids. This CDR3 reads CASSSGLAGGRDTQYF. The CDR3 region has the DNA TGTGCCAGCAGCTCCGGACTAGCGGGGGGCAGAGATACGCAGTATTTT.

This chain connects TRBV24-1 to TRBJ2-1; D possibly uses TRBD1 or TRBD2 (6 bases each). Germline lookup yields CDR1 KGHDR and CDR2 SFDVKD. Between the trimmed V and J ends, which lost 3 bases and 3 bases, there was a span of 14 bases. This CDR3 contains 16 residues. CDR3 bases: TGTGCCACCAGTGATATGGGGGCGGGGAACTACAATGAGCAGTTCTTC. Protein product: CATSDMGAGNYNEQFF.